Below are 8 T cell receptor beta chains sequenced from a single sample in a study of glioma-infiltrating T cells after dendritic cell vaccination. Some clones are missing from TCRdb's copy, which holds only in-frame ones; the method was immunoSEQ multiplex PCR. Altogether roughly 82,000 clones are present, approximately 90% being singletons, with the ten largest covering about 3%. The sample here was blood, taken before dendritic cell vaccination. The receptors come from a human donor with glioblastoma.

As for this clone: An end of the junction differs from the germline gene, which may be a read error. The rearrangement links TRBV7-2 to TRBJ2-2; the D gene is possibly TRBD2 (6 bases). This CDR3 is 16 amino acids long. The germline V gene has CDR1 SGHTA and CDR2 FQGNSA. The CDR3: CASSLGGLAWGGELFF. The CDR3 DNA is TGTGCCAGCAGTTTAGGTGGCCTAGCGTGGGGTGGGGAGCTGTTTTTT. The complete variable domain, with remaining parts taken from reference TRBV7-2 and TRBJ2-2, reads GAGVSQSPSNKVTEKGKDVELRCDPISGHTALYWYRQSLGQGLEFLIYFQGNSAPDKSGLPSDRFSAERTGGSVSTLTIQRTQQEDSAVYLCASSLGGLAWGGELFFGEGSRLTVL.

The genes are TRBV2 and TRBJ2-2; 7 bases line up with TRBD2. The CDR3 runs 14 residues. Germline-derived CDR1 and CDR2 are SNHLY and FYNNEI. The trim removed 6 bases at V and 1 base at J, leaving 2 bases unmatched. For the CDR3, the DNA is TGTGCCAGCAGCGGGGAGGGGAACACCGGGGAGCTGTTTTTT. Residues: CASSGEGNTGELFF.

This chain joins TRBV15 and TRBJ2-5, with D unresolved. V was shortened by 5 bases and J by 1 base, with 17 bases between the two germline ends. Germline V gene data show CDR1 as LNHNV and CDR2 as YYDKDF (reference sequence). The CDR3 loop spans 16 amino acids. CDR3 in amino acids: CATSWSVSKTQETQYF. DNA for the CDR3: TGTGCCACCAGCTGGTCGGTTTCGAAAACCCAAGAGACCCAGTACTTC.

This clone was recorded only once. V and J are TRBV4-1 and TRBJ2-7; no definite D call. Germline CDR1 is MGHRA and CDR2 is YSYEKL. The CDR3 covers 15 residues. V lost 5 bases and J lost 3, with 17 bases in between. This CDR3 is CASSEDSGLDYEQYF. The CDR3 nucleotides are TGCGCCAGCAGCGAGGATTCTGGCTTGGACTACGAGCAGTACTTC.

The CDR3 DNA is TGTGCCAGCAGCCTGGGACTCCTCCCCGATGGCTACACCTTC. Translation gives CASSLGLLPDGYTF. The V gene is TRBV7-2, the J gene TRBJ1-2; tentatively, D is TRBD1 (5 bases). Between the trimmed V and J ends, which lost 5 bases and 6 bases, there was a span of 16 bases. Looked up from germline, CDR1 is SGHTA and CDR2 is FQGNSA. This CDR3 has 14 amino acids.

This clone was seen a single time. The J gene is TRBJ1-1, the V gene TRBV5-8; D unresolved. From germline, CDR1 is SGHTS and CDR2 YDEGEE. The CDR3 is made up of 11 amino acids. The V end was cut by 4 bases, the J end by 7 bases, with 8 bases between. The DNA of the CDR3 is TGTGCCAGCAGCCGGGAGGTTGAAGCTTTCTTT. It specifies CASSREVEAFF.

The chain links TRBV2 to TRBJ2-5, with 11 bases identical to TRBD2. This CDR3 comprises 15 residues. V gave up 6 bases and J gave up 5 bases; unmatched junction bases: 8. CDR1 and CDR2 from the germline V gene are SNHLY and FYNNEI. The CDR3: CASRDSGGAGETQYF. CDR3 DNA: TGTGCCAGCAGGGATAGCGGGGGGGCCGGGGAGACCCAGTACTTC.

CDR3 DNA: TGCGCCAGCAGCCACCACAACCGAGAAAAACTGTTTTTT. This translates into CASSHHNREKLFF. This chain connects TRBV4-1 to TRBJ1-4; D not resolved. There are 13 residues in the CDR3. Trimming left V 3 bases short and J 8 bases short, with 10 bases between. CDR1 is MGHRA, CDR2 YSYEKL, per germline.